Listed here are 27 T cell receptor beta chains from one sample, sequenced in a study of blood T cell repertoires in COVID-19. TCRdb's table, derived via immunoSEQ multiplex PCR, lists solely in-frame clones and lacks some. The repertoire holds over 250,000 clones, around 89% seen once, with approximately 2% in the top ten. Input material: PBMCs or T cells enriched from blood (not recorded which). The receptors come from a woman in her sixties or seventies in a cohort exposed to, infected with or recovered from COVID-19 (not recorded which).

The CDR3 DNA reads as TGTGCCAGCAGGGTGGGACAGGGGAGCTCCTACGAGCAGTACTTC. Translation: CASRVGQGSSYEQYF. The chain has TRBV6-6 and TRBJ2-7, with TRBD1 identical over 10 bases. The J segment lost 0 bases and the V segment lost 6 bases, leaving 5 bases of the junction unmatched. CDR3 length: 15 residues. In germline, CDR1 is MNHNY, CDR2 SVGAGI (reference sequence).

CDR3 protein: CASSLRLAGVTDTQYF. For the CDR3, the DNA is TGTGCCAGCAGTCTACGACTAGCGGGAGTCACAGATACGCAGTATTTT. The chain carries TRBV27 and TRBJ2-3; TRBD2 aligns across 12 bases. Germline assignment: CDR1 MNHEY and CDR2 SMNVEV (reference sequence). V lost 5 bases and J lost 2; bases outside the gene matches: 5. The CDR3 contains 16 residues.

The sample holds a few counts of this clone. The chain is built from TRBV27 and TRBJ1-6, with TRBD1 matching over 8 bases. CDR1 MNHEY and CDR2 SMNVEV come from the germline V gene (reference sequence). Trimming took 3 bases from V and 6 from J; bases not matched to a gene: 7. This CDR3 contains 16 residues. In DNA form, the CDR3 reads TGTGCCAGCAGTTTTCGGACAGGGCAGGCTAATTCACCCCTCCACTTT. Translation: CASSFRTGQANSPLHF.

The table lists this clone with a few counts. The chain uses TRBV5-1 and TRBJ2-3, with 11 positions matching TRBD2. The germline CDR1 and CDR2 sequences are SGHRS and YFSETQ. The CDR3 loop spans 16 amino acids. With V trimmed by 0 bases and J by 5 bases, 5 bases remained unmatched. CDR3 amino acids: CASSLARSGRGDTQYF. The CDR3 region has the DNA TGCGCCAGCAGCTTGGCGCGTAGCGGGAGGGGAGATACGCAGTATTTT.

The rearrangement joins TRBV19 to TRBJ1-1; the match to TRBD1 covers 9 bases. V gave up 3 bases and J gave up 8 bases; unmatched junction bases: 4. The CDR3 sequence is 13 residues long. Germline-derived CDR1 and CDR2 are LNHDA and SQIVND (reference sequence). The DNA of the CDR3 is TGTGCCAGTAGTATCAGGGACAGGGACGAAGCTTTCTTT. Protein: CASSIRDRDEAFF.

This clone was observed a few times. The chain has TRBV19 and TRBJ1-2; 9 nucleotides line up with TRBD1. CDR3 length equals 17 residues. V lost 7 bases and J lost 6; bases outside the gene matches: 18. CDR1 and CDR2 (germline): LNHDA, SQIVND (reference sequence). The CDR3 sequence is CASTRGEDHRGRDGYTF. In nucleotides, the CDR3 is TGTGCCAGTACCAGAGGAGAGGATCACAGGGGGCGAGATGGCTACACCTTC.

The chain carries TRBV30 and TRBJ2-7, with D tentatively TRBD2 (5 bases). Germline V lookup: CDR1 GTSNPN, CDR2 SVGIG (reference sequence). The CDR3 contains 15 residues. The ends were cut back, 0 bases at V and 1 base at J, with 13 bases in the middle. The CDR3 loop is CAWSVASGRSYEQYF. DNA of the CDR3: TGTGCCTGGAGTGTGGCGAGCGGTCGTTCCTACGAGCAGTACTTC.

Here the CDR3 DNA reads TGCAGCGTTGACCTCCCCGCGGGTGGCGGGAGGGCCTACGAGCAGTACTTC. Translating it yields CSVDLPAGGGRAYEQYF. The chain uses TRBV29-1 and TRBJ2-7, with 9 nucleotides matching TRBD2. V lost 3 bases to trimming and J lost 2 bases; unmatched junction nucleotides: 14. CDR3 length: 17 residues. Germline assignment: CDR1 SQVTM and CDR2 ANQGSEA.

A word on this clone: This sample includes further DNA sequences coding for the same CDR3. The rearrangement joins TRBV7-3 to TRBJ1-1, with 9 bases matching TRBD1. CDR3 length: 14 residues. The germline V gene has CDR1 SGHTA and CDR2 FQGTGA. Germline trimming cut 3 bases from V and 2 bases from J; bases unmatched to any gene: 1. In DNA form, the CDR3 reads TGTGCCAGCAGCTTGACAGGGGGAAACACTGAAGCTTTCTTT. Its protein product is CASSLTGGNTEAFF.

Notes on this clone: Other DNA variants within this sample encode the same CDR3. The J gene is TRBJ2-7, the V gene TRBV7-9; 9 bases align to TRBD1. Trimming cost V 5 bases and J 5 bases; bases outside gene matches: 7. Germline V gene sequence: CDR1 SEHNR, CDR2 FQNEAQ (reference sequence). The CDR3 contains 14 residues. DNA for the CDR3: TGTGCCAGCAGCCTTGGACAGGGGTTCGACGAGCAGTACTTC. As protein: CASSLGQGFDEQYF. Using reference TRBV7-9 and TRBJ2-7 for the parts outside the CDR3, the full variable domain is DTGVSQNPRHKITKRGQNVTFRCDPISEHNRLYWYRQTLGQGPEFLTYFQNEAQLEKSRLLSDRFSAERPKGSFSTLEIQRTEQGDSAMYLCASSLGQGFDEQYFGPGTRLTVT.

J is TRBJ2-1 and V is TRBV28, with TRBD2 matching 10 bases. Trimming took 4 bases from V and 2 from J; bases not matched to a gene: 5. Germline-derived CDR1 and CDR2 are MDHEN and SYDVKM. The CDR3 is 16 residues long. The CDR3: CASSSTSGVAYNEQFF. The DNA for the CDR3 is TGTGCCAGCAGTTCCACTAGCGGGGTGGCCTACAATGAGCAGTTCTTC. Complete variable domain (other parts from reference TRBV28 and TRBJ2-1): DVKVTQSSRYLVKRTGEKVFLECVQDMDHENMFWYRQDPGLGLRLIYFSYDVKMKEKGDIPEGYSVSREKKERFSLILESASTNQTSMYLCASSSTSGVAYNEQFFGPGTRLTVL.

CDR3 region: CASALGTSGRNEQFF. For the CDR3, the DNA is TGTGCCAGCGCATTGGGGACTAGCGGGAGAAATGAGCAGTTCTTC. The V gene is TRBV2, the J gene TRBJ2-1; 14 bases fit TRBD2. This CDR3 comprises 15 residues. With 8 bases clipped from V and 7 bases from J, the junction kept 7 bases outside the gene matches. The germline V gene encodes CDR1 SNHLY and CDR2 FYNNEI.

The V gene is TRBV2, the J gene TRBJ2-3; D unclear. The V end was cut by 3 bases, the J end by 5 bases, with 9 bases between. The germline gives CDR1 SNHLY, CDR2 FYNNEI. This CDR3 comprises 13 residues. CDR3 sequence: CASSEEGGDTQYF. The CDR3 DNA sequence: TGTGCCAGCAGTGAGGAAGGCGGAGATACGCAGTATTTT.

J is TRBJ1-1 and V is TRBV15, with 7 bases matching TRBD1. The CDR3 extends over 15 amino acids. V dropped 4 bases and J dropped 5; count of bases not matched to a gene: 10. The V gene's germline CDR1 is LNHNV and CDR2 YYDKDF (reference sequence). The CDR3 spells CATSTAGTARTEAFF. CDR3 nucleotides: TGTGCCACCAGCACCGCCGGGACAGCGAGGACTGAAGCTTTCTTT.

The chain couples TRBV2 to TRBJ1-6; 8 positions agree with TRBD1. Germline CDR1 is SNHLY and CDR2 is FYNNEI. The length of the CDR3 is 12 residues. With 6 bases clipped from V and 17 bases from J, the junction kept 9 bases outside the gene matches. The DNA of the CDR3 is TGTGCCAGCAGCCCAGGGGGCAGGGACTTCCACTTT. This encodes CASSPGGRDFHF. Variable domain in full (rest from reference TRBV2 and TRBJ1-6): EPEVTQTPSHQVTQMGQEVILRCVPISNHLYFYWYRQILGQKVEFLVSFYNNEISEKSEIFDDQFSVERPDGSNFTLKIRSTKLEDSAMYFCASSPGGRDFHFGNGTRLTVT.

Note on this clone: Distinct nucleotide sequences in the sample also encode this CDR3. The chain links TRBV5-1 to TRBJ1-4; tentative D call: TRBD1 (5 bases). Trimming took off 0 bases at V and 2 bases at J, with 11 bases between the two ends. Germline CDR1 and CDR2: SGHRS and YFSETQ. This CDR3 comprises 16 residues. The CDR3 loop reads CASSLEGGATNEKLFF. CDR3 coding DNA: TGCGCCAGCAGCTTGGAGGGAGGGGCTACTAATGAAAAACTGTTTTTT.

V is TRBV28 and J is TRBJ2-2; weak D call: TRBD1 (6 bases). In germline, CDR1 is MDHEN, CDR2 SYDVKM. Between the trimmed V and J ends, which lost 3 bases and 0 bases, there was a span of 17 bases. CDR3 size: 18 residues. The CDR3 nucleotides are TGTGCCAGCAGTTTCAGAGGGGGAATGAGGGCGAACACCGGGGAGCTGTTTTTT. Translated, it gives CASSFRGGMRANTGELFF. The variable domain in full, with the rest retrieved from reference TRBV28 and TRBJ2-2, is DVKVTQSSRYLVKRTGEKVFLECVQDMDHENMFWYRQDPGLGLRLIYFSYDVKMKEKGDIPEGYSVSREKKERFSLILESASTNQTSMYLCASSFRGGMRANTGELFFGEGSRLTVL.

V is TRBV19 and J is TRBJ1-5, with 10 bases identical to TRBD1. J was trimmed by 0 bases and V by 6 bases; bases with no gene match: 8. CDR1 and CDR2 from the germline V gene are LNHDA and SQIVND (reference sequence). CDR3 length: 17 residues. The CDR3 reads CASSRDRGPYSNQPQHF. CDR3 DNA sequence: TGTGCCAGTAGCCGGGACAGGGGACCGTATAGCAATCAGCCCCAGCATTTT.

The chain is built from TRBV9 and TRBJ2-2; unclear D gene. V lost 4 bases and J 6 bases, leaving 19 bases between the germline ends. Germline-derived CDR1 and CDR2 are SGDLS and YYNGEE. The CDR3 is made up of 16 amino acids. Written as DNA, the CDR3 is TGTGCCAGCAGCCACCCCGCGGAAATCGGAGCCGGGGAGCTGTTTTTT. Encoded protein: CASSHPAEIGAGELFF.

In this sample, this clone turned up a few times. The rearrangement joins TRBV6-5 to TRBJ2-1; 8 bases line up with TRBD1. Per germline, CDR1 MNHEY and CDR2 SVGAGI. The CDR3 is 11 amino acids. Trimming cost V 8 bases and J 13 bases; bases outside gene matches: 7. CDR3 loop: CASATGGSQFF. The DNA for the CDR3 is TGTGCCAGCGCCACAGGGGGATCTCAGTTCTTC.

This chain links TRBV7-9 with TRBJ2-2; a weak D match, TRBD2 (6 bases). The V and J ends lost 5 bases and 5 bases respectively, with 12 bases between them. From germline, CDR1 is SEHNR and CDR2 FQNEAQ (reference sequence). The CDR3 covers 14 residues. This CDR3 reads CASSPGVMTGELFF. The CDR3 region has the DNA TGTGCCAGCAGCCCGGGGGTCATGACCGGGGAGCTGTTTTTT.

This clone was seen more than once but under ten times. J is TRBJ2-5 and V is TRBV27; D might be TRBD1 (5 bases). This CDR3 has 14 residues. CDR1 is MNHEY and CDR2 is SMNVEV in the germline V gene (reference sequence). Trimming stripped 2 bases from V and 5 bases from J, with 12 bases between. CDR3 DNA: TGTGCCAGCAGTTTACAGGGATCGGACGAGACCCAGTACTTC. Its protein product is CASSLQGSDETQYF.

This rearrangement joins TRBV5-6 to TRBJ2-1, with D perhaps matching TRBD2 (6 bases). The V gene's germline CDR1 is SGHDT and CDR2 YYEEEE. The CDR3 has 14 residues. V was trimmed by 4 bases and J by 6 bases, leaving 14 bases between them. CDR3 DNA: TGTGCCAGCAGCCCGGGGAGGTGGGGCAATGAGCAGTTCTTC. Protein product: CASSPGRWGNEQFF. Complete variable domain (other parts from reference TRBV5-6 and TRBJ2-1): DAGVTQSPTHLIKTRGQQVTLRCSPKSGHDTVSWYQQALGQGPQFIFQYYEEEERQRGNFPDRFSGHQFPNYSSELNVNALLLGDSALYLCASSPGRWGNEQFFGPGTRLTVL.

V gene TRBV6-2 or TRBV6-3 combines with J gene TRBJ2-6; 10 nucleotides align to TRBD1. From germline, CDR1 is MNHEY and CDR2 SVGEGT. V was clipped by 6 bases and J by 8 bases; unmatched bases: 7. The CDR3 covers 15 residues. The CDR3 region is CASSLPGQGTNVLTF. CDR3 nucleotides: TGTGCCAGCAGCCTCCCGGGACAGGGGACCAACGTCCTGACTTTC.

This clone was seen only once. J is TRBJ1-6 and V is TRBV19, with a tentative D call TRBD1 (5 bases). The CDR3 is 16 residues long. V shed 5 bases and J shed 0 bases, with 11 bases lying between them. CDR1 is LNHDA, CDR2 SQIVND, per germline (reference sequence). The CDR3 sequence: CASSGQGRSYNSPLHF. The CDR3 bases are TGTGCCAGTAGTGGGCAGGGCCGCTCCTATAATTCACCCCTCCACTTT.

V usage is TRBV7-9 and J usage is TRBJ1-4; TRBD1 matches at 10 bases. Germline V lookup: CDR1 SEHNR, CDR2 FQNEAQ (reference sequence). V was pared by 1 base and J by 5 bases, with 1 base of the junction left unmatched. The CDR3 is 15 amino acids. CDR3 DNA: TGTGCCAGCAGCTTAGGGGGACAGGGGAATGAAAAACTGTTTTTT. Its protein is CASSLGGQGNEKLFF.

This clone was found once. The rearrangement joins TRBV11-3 to TRBJ2-5, with 13 bases fitting TRBD2. There are 17 residues in the CDR3. Trimming took 5 bases from V and 2 from J; bases not matched to a gene: 8. Germline V gene sequence: CDR1 SGHNT, CDR2 YENEEA. The CDR3 coding sequence is TGTGCCAGCAGCCAAGGACTAGCGGGAGTAGGGCAAGAGACCCAGTACTTC. Encoded protein: CASSQGLAGVGQETQYF.